One sample yielded the 17 T cell receptor beta chains listed below, sequenced in a study of PD-1 blockade in classical Hodgkin lymphoma. The assay was immunoSEQ multiplex PCR, and TCRdb's table has in-frame clones only and misses some. The table includes about 23,000 clones, about 65% detected once. After autologous stem cell transplantation all patients relapsed, and prior brentuximab vedotin exposure differed between cohorts. The sample in question was peripheral blood mononuclear cells (PBMCs), obtained at baseline. The receptors originated from a human donor with classical Hodgkin lymphoma.

The chain couples TRBV4-2 to TRBJ2-3; tentatively, D is TRBD2 (9 bases). Trimming left V 4 bases short and J 6 bases short, with 20 bases between. Germline CDR1 LGHNA, CDR2 YNFKEQ. This CDR3 has 16 amino acids. CDR3 sequence reads: CASSLGERGDRDTQYF. The CDR3 DNA sequence: TGTGCCAGCAGCCTTGGGGAGCGGGGGGACAGGGATACGCAGTATTTT.

This chain connects TRBV6-6 to TRBJ1-4; no reliable D call. The V and J ends lost 6 bases and 4 bases respectively, with 6 bases between them. Germline-derived CDR1 and CDR2 are MNHNY and SVGAGI (reference sequence). This CDR3 comprises 12 residues. In nucleotides, the CDR3 is TGTGCCAGCAGAGGGAGTAATGAAAAACTGTTTTTT. Amino acid sequence: CASRGSNEKLFF.

The CDR3 here is CASSPEQITYNEQFF. DNA of the CDR3: TGTGCCAGCTCACCGGAACAAATTACATACAATGAGCAGTTCTTC. The chain combines TRBV18 with TRBJ2-1, with unresolved D. Deletions cut 3 bases from V and 4 bases from J, with 13 bases between. The CDR3 totals 15 residues. CDR1 and CDR2 (germline): KGHSH, LQKENI.

In this sample, this clone is medium-sized. CDR3 DNA sequence: TGTGCCAGCAGCTTCTTCATTGGCAATCAGCCCCAGCATTTT. This gives the protein CASSFFIGNQPQHF. The V call is TRBV7-8, the J call TRBJ1-5; D is uncertain. CDR3 length equals 14 residues. Trimming took off 3 bases at V and 2 bases at J, with 8 bases between the two ends. Germline V gives CDR1 SGHVS, CDR2 FQNEAQ. The full variable domain, in which reference TRBV7-8 and TRBJ1-5 provide the parts outside the CDR3, is GAGVSQSPRYKVAKRGQDVALRCDPISGHVSLFWYQQALGQGPEFLTYFQNEAQLDKSGLPSDRFFAERPEGSVSTLKIQRTQQEDSAVYLCASSFFIGNQPQHFGDGTRLSIL.

This chain uses TRBV18 with TRBJ2-7; TRBD1 aligns across 11 bases. The CDR3 has 16 amino acids. The germline V gene encodes CDR1 KGHSH and CDR2 LQKENI. The V gene end was trimmed by 1 base and the J gene end by 3 bases; junction bases not matched to a gene: 5. The CDR3 sequence: CASSPRSGTGGYEQYF. CDR3 DNA: TGTGCCAGCTCACCACGGTCCGGGACAGGGGGCTACGAGCAGTACTTC. The complete variable domain, with remaining parts taken from reference TRBV18 and TRBJ2-7, reads NAGVMQNPRHLVRRRGQEARLRCSPMKGHSHVYWYRQLPEEGLKFMVYLQKENIIDESGMPKERFSAEFPKEGPSILRIQQVVRGDSAAYFCASSPRSGTGGYEQYFGPGTRLTVT.

The V gene is TRBV9, the J gene TRBJ1-3; tentative D call: TRBD1 (5 bases). Per germline, CDR1 SGDLS and CDR2 YYNGEE. Trimming stripped 3 bases from V and 4 bases from J, with 17 bases between. CDR3 length: 16 amino acids. CDR3 sequence reads: CASSALAGLMGNTIYF. DNA of the CDR3: TGTGCCAGCAGCGCCCTGGCAGGGCTGATGGGAAACACCATATATTTT.

This chain connects TRBV10-3 to TRBJ2-1, with 7 bases that match TRBD1. CDR3 length equals 14 residues. Unmatched junction bases numbered 9, after V lost 8 bases and J lost 5 bases. Germline V gene sequence: CDR1 ENHRY, CDR2 SYGVKD. CDR3 protein: CAIGVGTAHNEQFF. CDR3 nucleotide sequence: TGTGCCATCGGAGTCGGGACAGCTCACAATGAGCAGTTCTTC.

The rearrangement joins TRBV12-5 to TRBJ2-2; D remains ambiguous. Germline CDR1 reads LGHNT; CDR2 reads FRNRAP. V lost 1 base and J 6 bases, leaving 6 bases between the germline ends. The CDR3 loop spans 13 amino acids. CDR3 DNA sequence: TGTGCTAGTGGTTTGGATGGCTCCGGGGAGCTGTTTTTT. Its translation: CASGLDGSGELFF. Looking up the rest from reference TRBV12-5 and TRBJ2-2 gives the full variable domain: DARVTQTPRHKVTEMGQEVTMRCQPILGHNTVFWYRQTMMQGLELLAYFRNRAPLDDSGMPKDRFSAEMPDATLATLKIQPSEPRDSAVYFCASGLDGSGELFFGEGSRLTVL.

The J gene is TRBJ2-3, the V gene TRBV7-2; TRBD2 is a possible D gene (7 bases). Trimming took 2 bases from V and 4 from J, leaving 16 bases between them. Germline CDR1 and CDR2: SGHTA and FQGNSA. The CDR3 contains 16 residues. This CDR3 reads CASSLNAGATPDTQYF. DNA for the CDR3: TGTGCCAGCAGCTTAAATGCGGGGGCCACCCCAGATACGCAGTATTTT.

V and J are TRBV19 and TRBJ1-1, with D possibly being TRBD1 (5 bases). Germline-derived CDR1 and CDR2 are LNHDA and SQIVND (reference sequence). The CDR3 length is 13 residues. Trimming took off 9 bases at V and 6 bases at J, with 17 bases between the two ends. The CDR3 here is CASHMGVPAEAFF. CDR3 DNA: TGTGCCAGCCATATGGGGGTCCCAGCTGAAGCTTTCTTT.

The V and J genes are TRBV18 and TRBJ2-7; D call uncertain. Deletions cut 5 bases from V and 1 base from J, with 12 bases between. Germline V gene lookup returns CDR1 KGHSH and CDR2 LQKENI. The CDR3 runs to 14 residues. The CDR3 DNA is TGTGCCAGCTCAGCTTGGAAGGGTTCCTACGAGCAGTACTTC. Translated: CASSAWKGSYEQYF.

The rearrangement links TRBV19 to TRBJ2-3, with no clear D. V was shortened by 3 bases and J by 6 bases, with 4 bases between the two germline ends. The V gene's germline CDR1 is LNHDA and CDR2 SQIVND (reference sequence). The CDR3 is made up of 11 amino acids. In DNA, the CDR3 is TGTGCCAGTAGTATTGTGGATACGCAGTATTTT. Its translation: CASSIVDTQYF. The full variable domain, its missing parts supplied by reference TRBV19 and TRBJ2-3, is DGGITQSPKYLFRKEGQNVTLSCEQNLNHDAMYWYRQDPGQGLRLIYYSQIVNDFQKGDIAEGYSVSREKKESFPLTVTSAQKNPTAFYLCASSIVDTQYFGPGTRLTVL.

The chain has TRBV28 and TRBJ2-3, with D possibly matching TRBD2 (6 bases). CDR3 size: 15 residues. Germline loops: CDR1 MDHEN, CDR2 SYDVKM. Trimming cost V 5 bases and J 3 bases, with 15 bases left between them. The CDR3 DNA sequence: TGTGCCAGCAGTGGGAGGATCCGGGGGACAGATACGCAGTATTTT. It specifies CASSGRIRGTDTQYF.

DNA for the CDR3: TGTGCCAGCAGCCCAGGGACAGCCCGAAAGGTGCAGTACTTC. Translated, it gives CASSPGTARKVQYF. The chain joins TRBV6-5 to TRBJ2-7; TRBD1 matches at 7 bases. In germline, CDR1 is MNHEY, CDR2 SVGAGI. The ends lost 6 bases at V and 9 bases at J; junction bases unmatched: 14. The CDR3 has 14 amino acids.

The chain joins TRBV6-5 to TRBJ1-3; no reliable D call. This CDR3 is built from 13 residues. Trimming left V 7 bases short and J 0 bases short, with 7 bases between. CDR1 and CDR2 (germline): MNHEY, SVGAGI. CDR3 DNA: TGTGCCAGCACCAGCCCCTCTGGAAACACCATATATTTT. It codes for CASTSPSGNTIYF.

This clone showed up just a few times. The chain recombines TRBV19 with TRBJ2-7; D perhaps matches TRBD2 (5 bases). The germline CDR1 and CDR2 sequences are LNHDA and SQIVND (reference sequence). This CDR3 has 14 amino acids. Trimming took off 2 bases at V and 0 bases at J, with 8 bases between the two ends. The CDR3 is CASSITGNSYEQYF. CDR3 in DNA: TGTGCCAGTAGTATAACGGGGAACTCCTACGAGCAGTACTTC.

The rearrangement links TRBV7-6 to TRBJ2-7, with 8 bases aligning to TRBD2. The ends lost 1 base at V and 3 bases at J; junction bases unmatched: 8. The CDR3 length is 16 residues. CDR1 and CDR2 (germline): SGHVS, FNYEAQ. The DNA of the CDR3 is TGTGCCAGCAGCTTAGTACCAAGCGGGAGTGGCTACGAGCAGTACTTC. Its protein is CASSLVPSGSGYEQYF.